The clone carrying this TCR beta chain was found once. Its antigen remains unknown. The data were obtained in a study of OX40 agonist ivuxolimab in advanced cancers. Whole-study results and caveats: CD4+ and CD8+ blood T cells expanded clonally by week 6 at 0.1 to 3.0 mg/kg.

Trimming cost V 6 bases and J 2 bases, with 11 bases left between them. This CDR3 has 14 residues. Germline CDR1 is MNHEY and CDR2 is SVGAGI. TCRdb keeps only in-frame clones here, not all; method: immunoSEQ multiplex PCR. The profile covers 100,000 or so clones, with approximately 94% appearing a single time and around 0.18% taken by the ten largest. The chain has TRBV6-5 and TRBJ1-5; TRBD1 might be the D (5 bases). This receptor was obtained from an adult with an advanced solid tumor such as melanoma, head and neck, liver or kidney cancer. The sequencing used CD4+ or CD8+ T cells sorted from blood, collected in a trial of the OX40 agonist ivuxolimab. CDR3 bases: TGTGCCAGCAGCCTCCGGGACGGCAATCAGCCCCAGCATTTT. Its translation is CASSLRDGNQPQHF.